This T cell receptor (beta chain) was observed in a study of blood T cell repertoires in COVID-19. For the study at large: Donors in the United States, Italy and Spain gave samples during acute or convalescent COVID-19. PBMCs, B-cell-depleted T cells, or T cells provided the cDNA or gDNA that made up the material.

Sequencing used immunoSEQ multiplex PCR; TCRdb keeps in-frame clones, though not all of them. Of fewer than 350,000 clones in the sample, approximately 91% were seen once. This clone was detected only once. Participants were aged about 18 to 89 years from about 25 US areas. Cohorts were determined from participant-reported clinical history. The V end lost 0 bases, the J end lost 0 bases, and 13 bases lay between the germline ends. CDR3 length: 17 amino acids. Germline V gene data show CDR1 as LGHNA and CDR2 as YSLEER. The sequence derives from a woman under 40 who had recovered from COVID-19. Material for sequencing was PBMCs or T cells enriched from blood (not recorded which). V and J are TRBV4-3 and TRBJ2-3; D is perhaps TRBD1 (5 bases). As DNA, the CDR3 is TGCGCCAGCAGCCAAGATGATTACAGGAGTAGCACAGATACGCAGTATTTT. Translating gives CASSQDDYRSSTDTQYF.